The present entry profiles one T cell receptor (beta chain) with its context. Which cohort a participant joined came from the clinical history participants gave. All recovered Cohort 3 donors got two negative PCRs, got clearance, or saw symptom resolution. The sample belongs to a study of blood T cell repertoires in COVID-19. Study in general: Donors in the United States, Italy and Spain gave samples during acute or convalescent COVID-19.

In the original analysis: Reference gene primer amplification in the assay estimated nucleated cell counts. The assay was immunoSEQ multiplex PCR, and TCRdb's table has in-frame clones only and misses some. V, J and clone size were drawn from that table, and D and trimming were deduced from the DNA. The sample has some 330,000 clones; over 70% are singletons. The TCR sequence derives from a man younger than 40 who had recovered from COVID-19. Sequencing input: PBMCs or T cells enriched from blood (not recorded which).

CDR3 region: CASRFRDLIGEAFF. The CDR3 coding sequence is TGTGCCAGCAGATTCCGGGACTTGATTGGTGAAGCTTTCTTT. The chain uses TRBV28 and TRBJ1-1; D is perhaps TRBD1 (5 bases). V was pared by 6 bases and J by 7 bases, with 18 bases between. The germline V gene has CDR1 MDHEN and CDR2 SYDVKM. The CDR3 consists of 14 residues.